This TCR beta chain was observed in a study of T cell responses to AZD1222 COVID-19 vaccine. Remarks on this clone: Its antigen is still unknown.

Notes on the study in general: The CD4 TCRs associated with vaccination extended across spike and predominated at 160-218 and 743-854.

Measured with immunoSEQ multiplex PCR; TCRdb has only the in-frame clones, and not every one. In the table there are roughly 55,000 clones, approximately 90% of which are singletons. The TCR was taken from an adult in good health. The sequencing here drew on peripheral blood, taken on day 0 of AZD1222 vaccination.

CDR3 in DNA: TGCGCCAGCAGCTTGGTAACAGGATCCACTGAAGCTTTCTTT. Translated: CASSLVTGSTEAFF. The chain recombines TRBV5-1 with TRBJ1-1, with a weak D call TRBD1 (5 bases). Germline-derived CDR1 and CDR2 are SGHRS and YFSETQ. The CDR3 spans 14 residues. Trimming took 0 bases from V and 4 from J, leaving 10 bases between them.